The present entry profiles one TCR beta chain with its context. The V segment lost 1 base and the J segment 3 bases; nucleotides outside the gene matches: 13. CDR3 length: 18 amino acids. The germline V gene has CDR1 SGHRS and CDR2 YFSETQ. The study drew participants aged 18 to 89 years from about two dozen US areas. These data are taken from a study of blood T cell repertoires in COVID-19. Only in-frame clones appear in the TCRdb table, and some are missing; sequencing was by immunoSEQ multiplex PCR. The top ten clones hold 3% to 3.5% of a sample with 150,000 to 200,000 clones, roughly 84% of them seen once.

This clonotype was obtained from a woman aged 25 to 45 who had been exposed to COVID-19. The sample taken for sequencing was PBMCs or T cells enriched from blood (not recorded which). This chain links TRBV5-1 with TRBJ2-1, with TRBD2 matching over 7 bases. CDR3 nucleotide sequence: TGCGCCAGCAGCTTGTCGATGAGTTCGGGACTAAGCTACAATGAGCAGTTCTTC. This encodes CASSLSMSSGLSYNEQFF.